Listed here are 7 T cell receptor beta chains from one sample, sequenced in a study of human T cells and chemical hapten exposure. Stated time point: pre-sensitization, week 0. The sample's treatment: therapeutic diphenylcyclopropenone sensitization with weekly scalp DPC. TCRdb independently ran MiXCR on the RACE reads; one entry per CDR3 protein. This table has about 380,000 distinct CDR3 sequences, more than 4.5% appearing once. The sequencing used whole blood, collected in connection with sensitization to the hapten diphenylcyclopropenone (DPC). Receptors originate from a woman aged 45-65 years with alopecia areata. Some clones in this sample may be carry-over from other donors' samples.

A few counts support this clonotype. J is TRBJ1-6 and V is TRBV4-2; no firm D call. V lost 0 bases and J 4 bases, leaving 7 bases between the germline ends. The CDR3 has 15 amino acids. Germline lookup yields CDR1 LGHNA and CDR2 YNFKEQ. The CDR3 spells CASSQDPLYNSPLHF. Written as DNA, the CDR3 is TGTGCCAGCAGCCAAGATCCGTTATATAATTCACCCCTCCACTTT.

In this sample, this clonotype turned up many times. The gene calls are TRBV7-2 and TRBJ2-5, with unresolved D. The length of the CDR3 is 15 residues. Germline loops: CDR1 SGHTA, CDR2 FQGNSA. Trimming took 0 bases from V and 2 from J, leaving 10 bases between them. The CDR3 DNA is TGTGCCAGCAGCTTAGCGAGGCAGTCGCAAGAGACCCAGTACTTC. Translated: CASSLARQSQETQYF.

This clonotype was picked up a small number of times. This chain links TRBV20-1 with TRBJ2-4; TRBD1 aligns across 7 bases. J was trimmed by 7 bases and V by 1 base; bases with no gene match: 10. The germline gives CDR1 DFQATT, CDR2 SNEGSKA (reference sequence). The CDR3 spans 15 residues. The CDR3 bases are TGCAGTGCTAGAGTCCACAGGGGAACTAGGAACATTCAGTACTTC. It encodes CSARVHRGTRNIQYF.

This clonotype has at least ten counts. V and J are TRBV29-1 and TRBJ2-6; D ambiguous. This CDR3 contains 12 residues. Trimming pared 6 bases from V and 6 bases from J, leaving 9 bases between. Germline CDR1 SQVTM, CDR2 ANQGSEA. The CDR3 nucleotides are TGCAGCGTCACGGAGAAGGCCAACGTCCTGACTTTC. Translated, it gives CSVTEKANVLTF.

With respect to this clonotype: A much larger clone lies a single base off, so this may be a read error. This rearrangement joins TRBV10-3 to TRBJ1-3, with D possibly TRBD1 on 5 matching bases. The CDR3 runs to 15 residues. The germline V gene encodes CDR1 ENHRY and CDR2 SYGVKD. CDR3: CAISESWDSGNTVYF. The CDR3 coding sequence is TGTGCCATCAGTGAGTCCTGGGACTCTGGAAACACCGTATATTTT.

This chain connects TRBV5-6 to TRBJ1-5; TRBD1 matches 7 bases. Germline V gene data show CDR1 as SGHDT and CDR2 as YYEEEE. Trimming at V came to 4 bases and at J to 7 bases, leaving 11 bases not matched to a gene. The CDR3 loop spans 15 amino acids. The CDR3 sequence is CASSRSDRDVQPQHF. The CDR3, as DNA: TGTGCCAGCAGCCGCAGCGACAGGGATGTACAGCCCCAGCATTTT.

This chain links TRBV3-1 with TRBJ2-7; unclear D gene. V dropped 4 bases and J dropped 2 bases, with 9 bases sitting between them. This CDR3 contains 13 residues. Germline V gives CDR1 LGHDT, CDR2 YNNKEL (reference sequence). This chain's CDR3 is CASSPALAYEQYF. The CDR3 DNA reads TGTGCCAGCAGCCCGGCTCTAGCCTACGAGCAGTACTTC.